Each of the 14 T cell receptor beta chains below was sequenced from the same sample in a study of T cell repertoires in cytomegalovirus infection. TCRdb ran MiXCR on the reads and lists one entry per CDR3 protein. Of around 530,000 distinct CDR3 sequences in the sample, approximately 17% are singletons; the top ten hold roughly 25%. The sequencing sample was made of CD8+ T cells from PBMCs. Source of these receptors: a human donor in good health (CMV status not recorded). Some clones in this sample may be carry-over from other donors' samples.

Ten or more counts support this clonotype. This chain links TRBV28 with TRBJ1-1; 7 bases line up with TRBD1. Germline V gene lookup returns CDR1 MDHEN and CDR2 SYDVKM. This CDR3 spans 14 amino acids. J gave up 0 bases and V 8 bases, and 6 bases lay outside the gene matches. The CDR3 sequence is CASVPTGLNTEAFF. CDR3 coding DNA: TGTGCCAGCGTCCCGACAGGGCTGAACACTGAAGCTTTCTTT.

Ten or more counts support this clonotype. The CDR3, as DNA: TGTGCCAGCAGCCCCTCCTTAGCAGGGAACACTGAAGCTTTCTTT. Translated, it gives CASSPSLAGNTEAFF. The chain combines TRBV7-9 with TRBJ1-1; D is uncertain. Trimming shortened V by 5 bases and J by 1 base, and 14 bases separated the two germline ends. Germline loops: CDR1 SEHNR, CDR2 FQNEAQ (reference sequence). CDR3 length equals 15 residues. Looking up the rest from reference TRBV7-9 and TRBJ1-1 gives the full variable domain: DTGVSQNPRHKITKRGQNVTFRCDPISEHNRLYWYRQTLGQGPEFLTYFQNEAQLEKSRLLSDRFSAERPKGSFSTLEIQRTEQGDSAMYLCASSPSLAGNTEAFFGQGTRLTVV.

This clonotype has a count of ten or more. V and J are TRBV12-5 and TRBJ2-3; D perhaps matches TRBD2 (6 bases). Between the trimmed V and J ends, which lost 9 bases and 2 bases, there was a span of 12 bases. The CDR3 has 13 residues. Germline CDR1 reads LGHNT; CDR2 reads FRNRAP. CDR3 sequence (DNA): TGTGCTAGCTTAGCGGACCCCACAGATACGCAGTATTTT. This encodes CASLADPTDTQYF.

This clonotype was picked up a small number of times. The CDR3 reads CSARDGTGDLTDTQYF. CDR3 DNA: TGCAGTGCTAGAGATGGGACAGGGGATCTCACAGATACGCAGTATTTT. J is TRBJ2-3 and V is TRBV20-1; 10 bases match TRBD1. With V trimmed by 0 bases and J by 2 bases, 5 bases remained unmatched. The CDR3 consists of 16 residues. The germline V gene has CDR1 DFQATT and CDR2 SNEGSKA (reference sequence).

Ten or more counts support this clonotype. CDR3 coding DNA: TGTGCCAGCAGCGGGGCAGGAGACGACAGATGGACCCAGTACTTC. Its protein product is CASSGAGDDRWTQYF. The rearrangement uses TRBV11-3 and TRBJ2-5, with a tentative D call TRBD1 (5 bases). V lost 5 bases, J lost 7 bases, and 20 bases lay in between. Germline CDR1 is SGHNT and CDR2 is YENEEA. There are 15 residues in the CDR3.

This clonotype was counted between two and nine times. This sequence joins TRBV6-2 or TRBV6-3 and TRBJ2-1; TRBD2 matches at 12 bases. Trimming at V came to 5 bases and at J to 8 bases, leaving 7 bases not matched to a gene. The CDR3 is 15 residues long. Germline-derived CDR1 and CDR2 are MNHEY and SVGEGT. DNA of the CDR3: TGTGCCAGCAGTCAACTAGCGGGGGGCCCTGATGAGCAGTTCTTC. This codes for CASSQLAGGPDEQFF.

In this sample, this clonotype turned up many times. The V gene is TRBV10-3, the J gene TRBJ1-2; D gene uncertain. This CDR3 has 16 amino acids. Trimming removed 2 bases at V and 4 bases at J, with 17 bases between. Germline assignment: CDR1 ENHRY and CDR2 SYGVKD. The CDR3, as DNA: TGTGCCATCAGTGAGGGGGATCGGGTCTTTCGCTATGGCTACACCTTC. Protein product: CAISEGDRVFRYGYTF.

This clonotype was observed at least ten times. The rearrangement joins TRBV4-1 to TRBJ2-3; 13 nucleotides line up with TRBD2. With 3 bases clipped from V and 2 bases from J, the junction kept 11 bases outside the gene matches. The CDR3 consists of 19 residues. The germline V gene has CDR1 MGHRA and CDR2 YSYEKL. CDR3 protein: CASSHPTGTSGVPTDTQYF. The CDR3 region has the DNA TGCGCCAGCAGCCACCCGACCGGGACTAGCGGGGTGCCCACAGATACGCAGTATTTT.

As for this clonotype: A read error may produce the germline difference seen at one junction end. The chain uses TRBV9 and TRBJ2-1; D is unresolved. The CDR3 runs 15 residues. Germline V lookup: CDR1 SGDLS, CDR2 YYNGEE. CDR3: CTSSVSGLSNNEQFF. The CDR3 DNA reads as TGTACCAGCAGCGTTTCCGGGCTGTCTAACAATGAGCAGTTCTTC.

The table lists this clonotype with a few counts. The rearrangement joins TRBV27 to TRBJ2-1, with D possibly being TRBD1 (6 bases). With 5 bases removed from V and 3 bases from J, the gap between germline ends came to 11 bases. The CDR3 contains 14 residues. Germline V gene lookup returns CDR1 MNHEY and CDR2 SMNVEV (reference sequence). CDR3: CASSRSTGYNEQFF. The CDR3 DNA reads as TGTGCCAGCAGTCGTTCGACAGGCTACAATGAGCAGTTCTTC.

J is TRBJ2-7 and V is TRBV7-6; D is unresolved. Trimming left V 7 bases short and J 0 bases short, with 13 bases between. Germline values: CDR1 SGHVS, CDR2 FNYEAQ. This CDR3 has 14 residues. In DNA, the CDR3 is TGTGCCAGCACTTCCTCCTCTTCCTCCTACGAGCAGTACTTC. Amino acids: CASTSSSSSYEQYF.

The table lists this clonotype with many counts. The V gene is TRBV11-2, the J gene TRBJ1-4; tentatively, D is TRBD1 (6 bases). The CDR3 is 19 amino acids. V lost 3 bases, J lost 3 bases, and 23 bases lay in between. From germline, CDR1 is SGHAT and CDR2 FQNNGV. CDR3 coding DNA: TGTGCCAGCAGCTTTTGGCGGCCCCGGGAGGAGGGGGCTAATGAAAAACTGTTTTTT. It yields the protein CASSFWRPREEGANEKLFF.

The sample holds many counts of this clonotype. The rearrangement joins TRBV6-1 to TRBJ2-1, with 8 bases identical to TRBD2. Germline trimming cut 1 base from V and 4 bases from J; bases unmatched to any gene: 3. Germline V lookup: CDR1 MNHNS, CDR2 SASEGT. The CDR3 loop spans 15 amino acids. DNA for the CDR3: TGTGCCAGCAGTGAAGAAGAGCGGGGGTACAATGAGCAGTTCTTC. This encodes CASSEEERGYNEQFF.

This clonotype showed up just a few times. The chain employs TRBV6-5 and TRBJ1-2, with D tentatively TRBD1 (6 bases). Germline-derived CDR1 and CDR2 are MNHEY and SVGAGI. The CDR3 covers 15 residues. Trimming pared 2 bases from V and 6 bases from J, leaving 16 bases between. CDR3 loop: CASSYGTGFADGYTF. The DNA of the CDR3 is TGTGCCAGCAGTTACGGTACAGGGTTCGCCGATGGCTACACCTTC.